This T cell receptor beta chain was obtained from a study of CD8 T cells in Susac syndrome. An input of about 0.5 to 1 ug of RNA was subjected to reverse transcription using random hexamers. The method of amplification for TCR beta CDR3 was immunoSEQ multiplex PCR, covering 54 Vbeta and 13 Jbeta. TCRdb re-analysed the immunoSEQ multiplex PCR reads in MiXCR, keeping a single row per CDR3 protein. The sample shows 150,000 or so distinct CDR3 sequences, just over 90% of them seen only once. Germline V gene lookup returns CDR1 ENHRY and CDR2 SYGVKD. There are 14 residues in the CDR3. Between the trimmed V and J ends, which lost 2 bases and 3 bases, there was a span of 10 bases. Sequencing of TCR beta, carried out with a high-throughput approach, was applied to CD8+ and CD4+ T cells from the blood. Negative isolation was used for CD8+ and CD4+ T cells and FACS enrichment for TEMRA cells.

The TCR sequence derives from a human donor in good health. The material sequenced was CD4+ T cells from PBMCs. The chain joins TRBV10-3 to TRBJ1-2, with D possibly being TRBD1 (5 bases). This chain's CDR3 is CAISEARGDYGYTF. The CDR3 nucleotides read TGTGCCATCAGTGAGGCGAGGGGTGACTATGGCTACACCTTC.